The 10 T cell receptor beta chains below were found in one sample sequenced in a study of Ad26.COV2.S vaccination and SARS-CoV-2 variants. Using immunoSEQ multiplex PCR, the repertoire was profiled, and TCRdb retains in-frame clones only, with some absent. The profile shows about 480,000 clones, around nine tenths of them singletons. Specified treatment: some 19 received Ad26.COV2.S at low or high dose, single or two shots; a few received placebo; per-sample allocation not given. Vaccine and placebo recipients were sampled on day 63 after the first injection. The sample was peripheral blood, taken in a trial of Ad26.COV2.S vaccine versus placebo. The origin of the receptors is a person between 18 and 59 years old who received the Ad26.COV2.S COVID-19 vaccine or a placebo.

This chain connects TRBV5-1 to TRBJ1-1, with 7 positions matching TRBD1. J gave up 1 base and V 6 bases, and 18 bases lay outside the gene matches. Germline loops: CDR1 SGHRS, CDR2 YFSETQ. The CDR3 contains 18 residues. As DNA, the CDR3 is TGCGCCAGCACAATCTCATTACACGACCGGGACAGGAACACTGAAGCTTTCTTT. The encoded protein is CASTISLHDRDRNTEAFF.

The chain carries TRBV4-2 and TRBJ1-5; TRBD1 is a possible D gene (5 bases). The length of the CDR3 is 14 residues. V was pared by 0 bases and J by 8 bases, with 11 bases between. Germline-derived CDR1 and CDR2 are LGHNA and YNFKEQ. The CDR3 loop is CASSQEGVQEPQHF. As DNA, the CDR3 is TGTGCCAGCAGCCAAGAGGGGGTGCAAGAGCCCCAGCATTTT.

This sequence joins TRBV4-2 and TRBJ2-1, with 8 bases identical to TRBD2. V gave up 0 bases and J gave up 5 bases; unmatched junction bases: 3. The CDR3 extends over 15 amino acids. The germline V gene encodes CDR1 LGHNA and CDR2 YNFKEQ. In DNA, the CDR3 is TGTGCCAGCAGCCAAGAAGCGGGAGTCCACAATGAGCAGTTCTTC. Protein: CASSQEAGVHNEQFF.

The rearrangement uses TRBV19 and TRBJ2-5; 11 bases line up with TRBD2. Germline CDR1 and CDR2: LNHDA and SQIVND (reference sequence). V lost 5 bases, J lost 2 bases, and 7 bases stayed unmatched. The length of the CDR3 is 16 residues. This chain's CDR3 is CASSPRLAGLQETQYF. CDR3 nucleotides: TGTGCCAGTAGTCCTCGACTAGCGGGGCTTCAAGAGACCCAGTACTTC.

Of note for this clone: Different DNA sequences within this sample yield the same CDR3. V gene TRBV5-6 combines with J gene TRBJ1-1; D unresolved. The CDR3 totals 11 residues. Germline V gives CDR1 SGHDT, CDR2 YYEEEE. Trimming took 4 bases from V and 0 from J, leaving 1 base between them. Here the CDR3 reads CASSLNTEAFF. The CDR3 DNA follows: TGTGCCAGCAGCCTGAACACTGAAGCTTTCTTT.

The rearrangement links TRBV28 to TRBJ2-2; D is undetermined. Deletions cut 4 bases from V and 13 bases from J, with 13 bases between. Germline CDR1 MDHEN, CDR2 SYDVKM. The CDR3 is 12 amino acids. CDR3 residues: CASSSSPSGLFF. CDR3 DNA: TGTGCCAGCAGTTCGTCCCCTTCTGGGCTGTTTTTT. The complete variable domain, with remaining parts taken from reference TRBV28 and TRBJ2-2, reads DVKVTQSSRYLVKRTGEKVFLECVQDMDHENMFWYRQDPGLGLRLIYFSYDVKMKEKGDIPEGYSVSREKKERFSLILESASTNQTSMYLCASSSSPSGLFFGEGSRLTVL.

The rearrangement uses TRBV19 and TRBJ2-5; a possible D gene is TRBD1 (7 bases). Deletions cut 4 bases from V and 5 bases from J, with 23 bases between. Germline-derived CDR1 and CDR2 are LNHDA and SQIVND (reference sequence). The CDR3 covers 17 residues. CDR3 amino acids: CASSTRQGRRGPETQYF. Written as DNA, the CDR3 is TGTGCCAGTAGTACTAGACAGGGCCGCCGGGGGCCGGAGACCCAGTACTTC.

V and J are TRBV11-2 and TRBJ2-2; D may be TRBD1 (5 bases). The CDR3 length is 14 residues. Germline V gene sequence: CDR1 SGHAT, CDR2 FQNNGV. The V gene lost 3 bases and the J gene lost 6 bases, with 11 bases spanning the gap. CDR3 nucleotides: TGTGCCAGCAGCTTCAGGGTTGGGGCCGGGGAGCTGTTTTTT. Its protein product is CASSFRVGAGELFF.

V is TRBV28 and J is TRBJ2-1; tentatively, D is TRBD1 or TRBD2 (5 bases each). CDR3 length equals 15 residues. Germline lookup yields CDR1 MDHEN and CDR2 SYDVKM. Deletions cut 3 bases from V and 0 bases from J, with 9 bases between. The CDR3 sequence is CASSFWGTSYNEQFF. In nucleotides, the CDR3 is TGTGCCAGCAGTTTTTGGGGGACCTCCTACAATGAGCAGTTCTTC.

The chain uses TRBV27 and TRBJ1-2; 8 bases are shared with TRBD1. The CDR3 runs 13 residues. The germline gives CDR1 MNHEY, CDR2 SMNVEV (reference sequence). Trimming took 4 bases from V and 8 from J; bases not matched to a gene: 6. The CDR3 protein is CASSSTGVGGYTF. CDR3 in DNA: TGTGCCAGCAGTTCGACAGGGGTGGGCGGCTACACCTTC.